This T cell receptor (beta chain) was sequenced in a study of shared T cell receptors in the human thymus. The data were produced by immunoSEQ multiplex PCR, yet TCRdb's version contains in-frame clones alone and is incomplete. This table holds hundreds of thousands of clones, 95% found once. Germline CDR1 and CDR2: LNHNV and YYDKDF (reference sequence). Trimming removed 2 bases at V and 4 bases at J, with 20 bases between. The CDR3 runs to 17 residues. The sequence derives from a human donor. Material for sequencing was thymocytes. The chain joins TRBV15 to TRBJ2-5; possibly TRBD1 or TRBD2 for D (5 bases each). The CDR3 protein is CATSRREGANKGETQYF. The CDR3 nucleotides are TGTGCCACCAGCAGACGGGAAGGGGCCAATAAAGGAGAGACCCAGTACTTC.